This T cell receptor beta chain derives from a study of T cell clusters in autoimmune cytopenias. Some 38,000 genome equivalents of blood DNA were amplified for TRB. Notes on this clonotype: As yet, its antigen is unknown.

Findings and limits, study-wide: No experiment has yet validated the function of the T cell clusters defined in silico.

TRB rearrangements were amplified by touch-down multiplex PCR with mixed TRB-A/B primers. Reprocessing the multiplex PCR reads, TCRdb reports a single entry for every CDR3 protein and omits DNA. In all, the sample yields some 7,200 distinct CDR3 sequences. These data were likewise used in another study, on T cell repertoires in aging, cancer and after chemotherapy. That source adds: Healthy donors lost TCR diversity with age mainly through richness, cancer patients through richness and evenness.

The sequence derives from a human donor in good health. Sequenced: peripheral blood.

CDR3 residues: CASSEQGSGNTIYF. The rearrangement links TRBV7-6 to TRBJ1-3. The CDR3 extends over 14 amino acids. Germline assignment: CDR1 SGHVS and CDR2 FNYEAQ.